The clone carrying this TCR beta chain was seen ten or more times. This entry is derived from a study of response to subunit inactivated influenza vaccine. TCRdb ran MiXCR on the RT-PCR reads and lists one entry per CDR3 protein. The sample includes some 850,000 distinct CDR3 sequences, approximately 17% of them seen just once. The CDR3 is 12 amino acids. The V end was cut by 1 base, the J end by 15 bases, with 13 bases between. The germline CDR1 and CDR2 sequences are SNHLY and FYNNEI. This TCR derives from a man aged 45-65 years who received an inactivated influenza vaccine. This rearrangement joins TRBV2 to TRBJ2-4; D is uncertain. The sequenced sample was PBMCs from blood, obtained 4 to 6 days after vaccination. Here the CDR3 reads CASSEERPGGYF. As DNA, the CDR3 is TGTGCCAGCAGTGAAGAACGCCCTGGTGGGTACTTC.